This T cell receptor beta chain was profiled in a study of vaccination and CD4 T cells after COVID-19. Looking at the study overall: Post-vaccination specimens were collected at a median of roughly 78 days following dose two (range 14 to 241).

This sample's treatment: roughly ten-day PBMC culture with coronavirus spike peptide pools or control peptides (ViraFEST assay). Investigators obtained the unexposed donor's CD4+ T cells before the COVID-19 pandemic (2011-2018). ViraFEST stimulated the growth of antigen-specific T cells using peptide pools and subsequently profiled their TCRs by sequencing. CD4+ T cells from unexposed donors were probed, cells permitting, with SARS-CoV-2 S/N and four cold-coronavirus spikes. Concerning this clonotype: No antigen is known for it.

With the Oncomine TCR Beta short-read assay, DNA from cultured CD4+ T cells was sequenced. TCRdb reprocessed the PCR reads with MiXCR, giving one entry per CDR3 protein. The repertoire has approximately 7,600 distinct CDR3 sequences, 40% to 60% of them found once; the top ten carry about 18%. The source of this sequence is a human donor in good health. Specimen: CD4+ T cells from blood, cultured in vitro.

The CDR3 here is CASRIFRGGAFF. DNA for the CDR3: TGTGCCAGCAGAATCTTCAGGGGCGGAGCTTTCTTT. The rearrangement joins TRBV5-8 to TRBJ1-1; possible D gene TRBD1, 6 bases. The CDR3 spans 12 residues. The V and J ends lost 5 bases and 10 bases respectively, with 15 bases between them. Per germline, CDR1 SGHTS and CDR2 YDEGEE.